This entry lists 22 T cell receptor beta chains sequenced from one sample in a study of blood T cell repertoires in COVID-19. Produced via immunoSEQ multiplex PCR; TCRdb's table is partial and in-frame only. The table lists around 300,000 clones, 86% of them singletons. The sample comprised peripheral blood. Receptor source: a woman in her thirties with active or convalescent COVID-19.

This clone was picked up a small number of times. The chain couples TRBV7-2 to TRBJ2-5; perhaps TRBD1 as D (6 bases). The CDR3 runs 14 residues. V gave up 1 base and J gave up 5 bases, with 11 bases separating them. CDR1 and CDR2 (germline): SGHTA, FQGNSA. CDR3 sequence reads: CASSLGGGWETQYF. The CDR3, as DNA: TGTGCCAGCAGCTTAGGTGGGGGCTGGGAGACCCAGTACTTC.

The chain combines TRBV7-2 with TRBJ2-3, with D hard to call. Germline CDR1 reads SGHTA; CDR2 reads FQGNSA. V dropped 0 bases and J dropped 6 bases, with 7 bases sitting between them. The CDR3 runs 13 residues. CDR3 amino acids: CASSLAGLDTQYF. CDR3 bases: TGTGCCAGCAGCTTAGCTGGCCTGGATACGCAGTATTTT.

The rearrangement links TRBV6-4 to TRBJ2-3; weak D call: TRBD1 (6 bases). V lost 7 bases and J lost 3, with 17 bases in between. The germline CDR1 and CDR2 sequences are MRHNA and SNTAGT. This CDR3 comprises 15 residues. The CDR3 DNA is TGTGCCAGCATCACCAACAGGGTACCGACAGATACGCAGTATTTT. Protein: CASITNRVPTDTQYF.

There are a few counts of this clone. The CDR3 sequence: CASSLGISLNTEAFF. The CDR3 DNA reads as TGCGCCAGCAGCTTGGGAATAAGCCTAAACACTGAAGCTTTCTTT. The V call is TRBV5-1, the J call TRBJ1-1, with D hard to call. CDR1 and CDR2 (germline): SGHRS, YFSETQ. V lost 0 bases and J lost 2, with 11 bases in between. The CDR3 runs 15 residues. The full variable domain, its missing parts supplied by reference TRBV5-1 and TRBJ1-1, is KAGVTQTPRYLIKTRGQQVTLSCSPISGHRSVSWYQQTPGQGLQFLFEYFSETQRNKGNFPGRFSGRQFSNSRSEMNVSTLELGDSALYLCASSLGISLNTEAFFGQGTRLTVV.

The gene calls are TRBV7-9 and TRBJ2-5; possibly TRBD2 for D (6 bases). V was pared by 3 bases and J by 4 bases, with 18 bases between. CDR1 is SEHNR, CDR2 FQNEAQ, per germline (reference sequence). The CDR3 is made up of 16 amino acids. The DNA of the CDR3 is TGTGCCAGCAGCTTCGCCAGCGGAGGGATGCGAGAGACCCAGTACTTC. It translates to CASSFASGGMRETQYF.

This chain joins TRBV9 and TRBJ1-3; D gene uncertain. The germline V gene encodes CDR1 SGDLS and CDR2 YYNGEE. This CDR3 contains 13 residues. Deletions cut 4 bases from V and 4 bases from J, with 9 bases between. CDR3 nucleotide sequence: TGTGCCAGCAGCCCCACCCTAGGAAACACCATATATTTT. Its translation is CASSPTLGNTIYF.

The chain has TRBV28 and TRBJ1-6; TRBD1 matches 10 bases. CDR1 is MDHEN and CDR2 is SYDVKM in the germline V gene. The CDR3 has 16 amino acids. The V gene end was trimmed by 6 bases and the J gene end by 9 bases; junction bases not matched to a gene: 11. The DNA for the CDR3 is TGTGCCAGCAGGCCCTCGACAGGGGGCGGTGGTTCACCCCTCCACTTT. Its translation is CASRPSTGGGGSPLHF. The variable domain in full, completed from reference TRBV28 and TRBJ1-6, reads DVKVTQSSRYLVKRTGEKVFLECVQDMDHENMFWYRQDPGLGLRLIYFSYDVKMKEKGDIPEGYSVSREKKERFSLILESASTNQTSMYLCASRPSTGGGGSPLHFGNGTRLTVT.

The chain combines TRBV9 with TRBJ2-1; 9 bases are a match to TRBD2. In germline, CDR1 is SGDLS, CDR2 YYNGEE. The CDR3 is 15 residues long. V lost 0 bases, J lost 8 bases, and 6 bases stayed unmatched. The CDR3 sequence: CASSVETSGVDEQFF. In nucleotides, the CDR3 is TGTGCCAGCAGCGTAGAGACTAGCGGTGTGGATGAGCAGTTCTTC.

The J gene is TRBJ1-5, the V gene TRBV7-2; D is unclear. Germline CDR1 SGHTA, CDR2 FQGNSA. V shed 3 bases and J shed 3 bases, with 12 bases lying between them. This CDR3 has 15 residues. CDR3 amino acids: CASSLVGRDNQPQHF. The CDR3, as DNA: TGTGCCAGCAGCTTGGTAGGACGGGACAATCAGCCCCAGCATTTT.

This chain connects TRBV6-5 to TRBJ1-2; 8 bases align to TRBD1. V lost 5 bases and J lost 4; bases outside the gene matches: 9. CDR1 is MNHEY, CDR2 SVGAGI, per germline. The CDR3 runs to 15 residues. The CDR3 coding sequence is TGTGCCAGCAGTCAGGACAGGGTCCGCGGCTATGGCTACACCTTC. This encodes CASSQDRVRGYGYTF.

The rearrangement uses TRBV6-5 and TRBJ2-7; 10 nucleotides line up with TRBD1. In germline, CDR1 is MNHEY, CDR2 SVGAGI. CDR3 size: 13 residues. Trimming took 5 bases from V and 5 from J; bases not matched to a gene: 3. CDR3 residues: CASSRTGGNEQYF. DNA for the CDR3: TGTGCCAGCAGTCGGACAGGGGGAAACGAGCAGTACTTC.

This chain links TRBV3-1 (or the pseudogene TRBV3-2) with TRBJ2-3; D is unresolved. Germline CDR1 and CDR2: LGHDT and YNNKEL (reference sequence). This CDR3 is 17 amino acids long. Trimming removed 0 bases at V and 4 bases at J, with 17 bases between. The CDR3 DNA sequence: TGTGCCAGCAGCCAAGATGGTCAAACCCTCCCGGCAGATACGCAGTATTTT. Translation gives CASSQDGQTLPADTQYF.

J is TRBJ2-5 and V is TRBV6-2 or TRBV6-3; D not resolved. CDR3 size: 16 residues. Per germline, CDR1 MNHEY and CDR2 SVGEGT. The V gene lost 2 bases and the J gene lost 6 bases, with 19 bases spanning the gap. Written as DNA, the CDR3 is TGTGCCAGCAGTTACCCCTCCCCTAGGAGCCCTAAGACCCAGTACTTC. Its protein product is CASSYPSPRSPKTQYF.

CDR3 sequence reads: CASSPGGGNYEQYF. CDR3 sequence (DNA): TGTGCCAGCTCACCAGGGGGAGGGAACTACGAGCAGTACTTC. The chain joins TRBV18 to TRBJ2-7; 7 positions agree with TRBD2. Germline CDR1 is KGHSH and CDR2 is LQKENI. The length of the CDR3 is 14 residues. Germline trimming cut 2 bases from V and 3 bases from J; bases unmatched to any gene: 4.

The V and J genes are TRBV30 and TRBJ2-1; 9 bases are shared with TRBD2. The CDR3 runs 17 residues. V lost 3 bases and J lost 0; bases outside the gene matches: 9. Germline V gene sequence: CDR1 GTSNPN, CDR2 SVGIG (reference sequence). The CDR3 loop is CAWSQGSSGSSYNEQFF. In nucleotides, the CDR3 is TGTGCCTGGAGCCAGGGTAGTAGCGGGAGCTCCTACAATGAGCAGTTCTTC.

This clone has only one observation. V gene TRBV15 combines with J gene TRBJ2-5, with TRBD2 matching 13 bases. CDR1 is LNHNV and CDR2 is YYDKDF in the germline V gene (reference sequence). V lost 5 bases, J lost 2 bases, and 8 bases stayed unmatched. There are 17 residues in the CDR3. CDR3 protein: CATSRGGLAGFQETQYF. DNA of the CDR3: TGTGCCACCAGCCGGGGGGGACTAGCGGGGTTTCAAGAGACCCAGTACTTC.

The V call is TRBV6-5, the J call TRBJ1-5, with TRBD1 as a possible D gene (5 bases). Trimming took off 0 bases at V and 5 bases at J, with 8 bases between the two ends. The CDR3 extends over 14 amino acids. Germline assignment: CDR1 MNHEY and CDR2 SVGAGI. CDR3 sequence reads: CASSYSAGHQPQHF. The DNA of the CDR3 is TGTGCCAGCAGTTACTCGGCAGGGCATCAGCCCCAGCATTTT.

The chain couples TRBV5-4 to TRBJ2-7; 9 nucleotides align to TRBD1. The germline gives CDR1 SGHNT, CDR2 YYREEE (reference sequence). This CDR3 has 16 residues. V shed 5 bases, J shed 0 bases, and the junction held 9 bases outside the gene matches. Written as DNA, the CDR3 is TGTGCCAGCAGTACTGGGACAGGGAAAGCCTCCTACGAGCAGTACTTC. Translation: CASSTGTGKASYEQYF.

The rearrangement joins TRBV30 to TRBJ2-2; the D gene is possibly TRBD2 (7 bases). The germline CDR1 and CDR2 sequences are GTSNPN and SVGIG (reference sequence). This CDR3 comprises 15 residues. V lost 3 bases and J 1 base, leaving 12 bases between the germline ends. The CDR3 DNA follows: TGTGCCTGGAGGACAGGCGGGGGGAACACCGGGGAGCTGTTTTTT. Residues: CAWRTGGGNTGELFF.

The chain couples TRBV5-8 to TRBJ2-6; perhaps TRBD2 as D (7 bases). CDR3 length: 18 residues. Germline CDR1 and CDR2: SGHTS and YDEGEE. V lost 0 bases to trimming and J lost 0 bases, with 13 bases between them. Here the CDR3 DNA reads TGTGCCAGCAGCTTGGAAGCGGGACACCTCTCTGGGGCCAACGTCCTGACTTTC. Protein: CASSLEAGHLSGANVLTF.

The chain combines TRBV11-3 with TRBJ1-1; D gene ambiguous. Germline V gene lookup returns CDR1 SGHNT and CDR2 YENEEA. The V end was cut by 5 bases, the J end by 1 base, with 8 bases between. The CDR3 is 13 amino acids. This CDR3 reads CASSPRGNTEAFF. The CDR3 nucleotides are TGTGCCAGCAGCCCCCGAGGGAACACTGAAGCTTTCTTT.

V is TRBV29-1 and J is TRBJ2-3; D uncertain. The germline gives CDR1 SQVTM, CDR2 ANQGSEA. V lost 8 bases and J 2 bases, leaving 8 bases between the germline ends. The CDR3 has 11 amino acids. The CDR3 sequence: CSPRFTDTQYF. CDR3 nucleotide sequence: TGCAGCCCCCGGTTCACAGATACGCAGTATTTT.